Each of the 28 T cell receptor beta chains below was sequenced from the same sample in a study of T cells in Graves' hyperthyroidism and ophthalmopathy. Researchers amplified the TCR beta CDR3 regions from RNA transcripts. In the first-round RT-PCR of the TCR CDR3, the HTBI primer set was used. TCRdb fed the multiplex PCR reads into MiXCR, producing one record per CDR3 protein. Altogether 300,000 to 400,000 distinct CDR3 sequences are present, roughly 20% being singletons, with the ten largest covering 40%. Sequenced input: blood. These receptors all come from a man aged 18 to 29 with Graves' ophthalmopathy.

This clonotype appeared many times. The gene calls are TRBV28 and TRBJ2-7; perhaps TRBD1 as D (5 bases). CDR3 length: 12 residues. The germline V gene has CDR1 MDHEN and CDR2 SYDVKM. The ends were cut back, 8 bases at V and 4 bases at J, with 12 bases in the middle. The CDR3 DNA follows: TGTGCCAGCGGCATACAGGCGTACGAGCAGTACTTC. Protein sequence: CASGIQAYEQYF.

The sample holds many counts of this clonotype. V gene TRBV3-1 combines with J gene TRBJ1-4; D perhaps matches TRBD1 (6 bases). CDR1 is LGHDT and CDR2 is YNNKEL in the germline V gene (reference sequence). This CDR3 is built from 15 residues. The V end lost 3 bases, the J end lost 5 bases, and 13 bases lay between the germline ends. CDR3 sequence (DNA): TGTGCCAGCAGCCATGCCGGACAGACAAATGAAAAACTGTTTTTT. Its translation: CASSHAGQTNEKLFF.

J is TRBJ1-1 and V is TRBV29-1; D not resolved. Trimming removed 6 bases at V and 4 bases at J, with 12 bases between. The germline V gene has CDR1 SQVTM and CDR2 ANQGSEA. The CDR3 spans 12 residues. CDR3 in DNA: TGCAGCGTCGACGGGGTGTCCACTGAAGCTTTCTTT. Amino acid sequence: CSVDGVSTEAFF.

This rearrangement joins TRBV7-3 to TRBJ1-1; D perhaps matches TRBD1 (5 bases). The CDR3 has 14 residues. V dropped 5 bases and J dropped 6 bases, with 16 bases sitting between them. CDR1 and CDR2 from the germline V gene are SGHTA and FQGTGA. The CDR3 sequence: CASSPLGPTAEAFF. Here the CDR3 DNA reads TGTGCCAGCAGCCCATTGGGACCGACGGCTGAAGCTTTCTTT.

This clonotype was seen many times. CDR3 DNA sequence: TGTGCCAGCAGCTTAGACAGGTTGGACACTGAAGCTTTCTTT. It specifies CASSLDRLDTEAFF. The chain carries TRBV11-2 and TRBJ1-1; D uncertain. The CDR3 has 14 amino acids. Trimming removed 0 bases from V and 3 bases from J, with 8 bases in between. Germline CDR1 reads SGHAT; CDR2 reads FQNNGV.

The V call is TRBV19, the J call TRBJ2-1; TRBD1 might be the D (5 bases). Germline-derived CDR1 and CDR2 are LNHDA and SQIVND (reference sequence). Between the trimmed V and J ends, which lost 3 bases and 7 bases, there was a span of 16 bases. The length of the CDR3 is 15 residues. This CDR3 is CASSIRQGWNNEQFF. Here the CDR3 DNA reads TGTGCCAGTAGTATCAGGCAGGGTTGGAATAATGAGCAGTTCTTC.

This clonotype was detected a few times. V gene TRBV6-1 combines with J gene TRBJ2-2; 8 bases match TRBD2. Germline V lookup: CDR1 MNHNS, CDR2 SASEGT. With V trimmed by 8 bases and J by 3 bases, 11 bases remained unmatched. CDR3 length: 16 residues. Here the CDR3 DNA reads TGTGCCAGCTCATTAGTCGGGGGGGCGGACACCGGGGAGCTGTTTTTT. Its protein is CASSLVGGADTGELFF.

This clonotype was detected ten times or more. The V call is TRBV12-3 or TRBV12-4, the J call TRBJ1-1; tentatively, D is TRBD1 (6 bases). This CDR3 has 14 amino acids. Trimming stripped 2 bases from V and 2 bases from J, with 9 bases between. The CDR3 is CASSLPGANTEAFF. CDR3 coding DNA: TGTGCCAGCAGTTTACCAGGGGCTAACACTGAAGCTTTCTTT.

This clonotype turned up a few times. This chain uses TRBV29-1 with TRBJ1-5; D possibly corresponds to TRBD1 (6 bases). Per the germline V gene, CDR1 is SQVTM and CDR2 is ANQGSEA. The CDR3 consists of 12 residues. V was cut by 2 bases and J by 7 bases, with 9 bases left in between. The DNA for the CDR3 is TGCAGCGTTGAACAACAGGGACAGCCCCAGCATTTT. Its protein product is CSVEQQGQPQHF.

This clonotype was counted ten times or more. The chain has TRBV7-9 and TRBJ2-1; 12 bases align to TRBD2. Germline CDR1 is SEHNR and CDR2 is FQNEAQ (reference sequence). The CDR3 has 14 residues. With V trimmed by 5 bases and J by 10 bases, 6 bases remained unmatched. In DNA, the CDR3 is TGTGCCAGCAGCCCTCGGACTAGCGGGACCGAGCAGTTCTTC. The encoded protein is CASSPRTSGTEQFF.

This clonotype was picked up a small number of times. The rearrangement joins TRBV20-1 to TRBJ2-1, with D tentatively TRBD2 (7 bases). CDR1 is DFQATT and CDR2 is SNEGSKA in the germline V gene (reference sequence). This CDR3 has 14 amino acids. V dropped 3 bases and J dropped 8 bases, with 17 bases sitting between them. The CDR3 nucleotides are TGCAGTGCTAGCCCCAACGGGGGGCGGGATGAGCAGTTCTTC. Its protein is CSASPNGGRDEQFF.

This clonotype was observed many times. V gene TRBV27 combines with J gene TRBJ1-5; D may be TRBD1 (5 bases). Germline CDR1 reads MNHEY; CDR2 reads SMNVEV (reference sequence). The CDR3 is 13 residues long. Between the trimmed V and J ends, which lost 0 bases and 5 bases, there was a span of 5 bases. The CDR3: CASSLSGDQPQHF. The CDR3 region has the DNA TGTGCCAGCAGTTTATCAGGGGATCAGCCCCAGCATTTT.

This clonotype was seen many times. The rearrangement links TRBV20-1 to TRBJ2-7; unclear D gene. Trimming removed 1 base from V and 2 bases from J, with 12 bases in between. Germline V lookup: CDR1 DFQATT, CDR2 SNEGSKA (reference sequence). CDR3 length equals 14 residues. CDR3 nucleotide sequence: TGCAGTGCTAGAGGTGGCCTATCCCCCTACGAGCAGTACTTC. Its protein product is CSARGGLSPYEQYF.

This clonotype was picked up many times. The chain employs TRBV27 and TRBJ2-3, with TRBD2 identical over 8 bases. The trim removed 3 bases at V and 1 base at J, leaving 3 bases unmatched. This CDR3 has 15 amino acids. CDR1 MNHEY and CDR2 SMNVEV come from the germline V gene (reference sequence). The CDR3 reads CASSFGTRGTDTQYF. CDR3 bases: TGTGCCAGCAGTTTCGGGACTAGAGGCACAGATACGCAGTATTTT.

Many counts were recorded for this clonotype. The chain is built from TRBV24-1 and TRBJ2-7; D is unclear. CDR3 length equals 14 residues. Trimming left V 7 bases short and J 4 bases short, with 16 bases between. Germline-derived CDR1 and CDR2 are KGHDR and SFDVKD. The CDR3 sequence: CATSSAGELYEQYF. As DNA, the CDR3 is TGTGCCACCAGCTCTGCAGGTGAACTTTACGAGCAGTACTTC.

This clonotype has at least ten counts. The rearrangement joins TRBV13 to TRBJ2-7; D is undetermined. Germline V gene sequence: CDR1 PRHDT, CDR2 FYEKMQ (reference sequence). Trimming took 4 bases from V and 7 from J, leaving 14 bases between them. This CDR3 region has 13 residues. In nucleotides, the CDR3 is TGTGCCAGCAGCTACCTGACGGCCGTAGAGCAGTACTTC. Translating gives CASSYLTAVEQYF. The variable domain in full, with the rest retrieved from reference TRBV13 and TRBJ2-7, is AAGVIQSPRHLIKEKRETATLKCYPIPRHDTVYWYQQGPGQDPQFLISFYEKMQSDKGSIPDRFSAQQFSDYHSELNMSSLELGDSALYFCASSYLTAVEQYFGPGTRLTVT.

As regards this clonotype: As the CDR3 is not closed by the conserved phenylalanine or tryptophan, this likely results from a read error. The rearrangement joins TRBV7-3 to TRBJ1-2; perhaps TRBD1 as D (5 bases). This CDR3 contains 14 residues. The V end was cut by 11 bases, the J end by 4 bases, with 20 bases between. Germline V gene sequence: CDR1 SGHTA, CDR2 FQGTGA. The CDR3 sequence: CAAGRGGESYGYTL. The CDR3 DNA sequence: TGTGCCGCGGGTAGAGGAGGGGAGTCCTATGGCTACACCCTC.

This chain uses TRBV29-1 with TRBJ1-1, with TRBD1 identical over 12 bases. Germline V gives CDR1 SQVTM, CDR2 ANQGSEA. The CDR3 spans 15 residues. Trimming at V came to 5 bases and at J to 5 bases, leaving 9 bases not matched to a gene. The chain's CDR3 is CSVPGQGALWTEAFF. DNA for the CDR3: TGCAGCGTTCCGGGACAGGGGGCGTTATGGACTGAAGCTTTCTTT.

Comments on this clonotype: At one of its ends the junction is not consistent with the germline gene, which may arise from a read error. The J gene is TRBJ2-3, the V gene TRBV12-3 or TRBV12-4; a weak D match, TRBD1 (5 bases). The closer fit of TRBJ1-5 to the DNA end suggests the J call may be wrong. The CDR3 spans 15 residues. CDR3 DNA: TGCGCCAGCACCCCCTCTTATGGGGGAACAGATACGCAGCATTTT. Encoded protein: CASTPSYGGTDTQHF.

This rearrangement joins TRBV6-1 to TRBJ1-1, with D unresolved. Trimming pared 6 bases from V and 3 bases from J, leaving 14 bases between. CDR3 length: 14 residues. CDR1 is MNHNS and CDR2 is SASEGT in the germline V gene. The CDR3 loop is CASSRPLVDTEAFF. The DNA of the CDR3 is TGTGCCAGCAGCAGACCCCTGGTTGACACTGAAGCTTTCTTT.

The V and J genes are TRBV3-1 and TRBJ2-7; D is ambiguous. The germline V gene has CDR1 LGHDT and CDR2 YNNKEL (reference sequence). Trimming left V 1 base short and J 6 bases short, with 10 bases between. The CDR3 contains 13 residues. This chain's CDR3 is CASSQVLGSEQYF. CDR3 nucleotides: TGTGCCAGCAGCCAAGTGTTGGGTAGCGAGCAGTACTTC.

J is TRBJ1-2 and V is TRBV20-1; D not certain. The CDR3 extends over 14 amino acids. Trimming removed 1 base at V and 0 bases at J, with 9 bases between. From germline, CDR1 is DFQATT and CDR2 SNEGSKA (reference sequence). CDR3 DNA: TGCAGTGCTAGAGGGGGAGAGACTAACTATGGCTACACCTTC. The encoded protein is CSARGGETNYGYTF.

This rearrangement joins TRBV29-1 to TRBJ1-1, with TRBD1 matching 8 bases. Germline V gene sequence: CDR1 SQVTM, CDR2 ANQGSEA. V dropped 5 bases and J dropped 3; count of bases not matched to a gene: 5. CDR3 size: 13 residues. The chain's CDR3 is CSVRQGIDTEAFF. The CDR3 DNA reads TGCAGCGTTAGACAGGGGATCGACACTGAAGCTTTCTTT.

The rearrangement uses TRBV6-2 or TRBV6-3 and TRBJ2-3; a weak D match, TRBD2 (7 bases). Trimming took 2 bases from V and 5 from J, leaving 17 bases between them. CDR3 size: 16 residues. Germline CDR1 and CDR2: MNHEY and SVGEGT. Here the CDR3 DNA reads TGTGCCAGCAGTTACGAGTCGGGGGGCCCCAAAGATACGCAGTATTTT. This encodes CASSYESGGPKDTQYF.

This clonotype appeared many times. V is TRBV7-3 and J is TRBJ1-5, with 7 bases fitting TRBD1. The CDR3 loop spans 13 amino acids. The junction had 4 bases not matched to a gene; V was cut back by 6 bases and J by 5 bases. Germline loops: CDR1 SGHTA, CDR2 FQGTGA. CDR3: CASSQGEDQPQHF. The CDR3 DNA reads as TGTGCCAGCAGTCAGGGGGAGGATCAGCCCCAGCATTTT.

The rearrangement links TRBV2 to TRBJ1-4; perhaps TRBD1 as D (6 bases). V was clipped by 3 bases and J by 7 bases, with 12 bases between them. This CDR3 region has 14 residues. The germline gives CDR1 SNHLY, CDR2 FYNNEI. CDR3 nucleotides: TGTGCCAGCAGTGATTGGGGGGCGGGTGAAAAACTGTTTTTT. Translation gives CASSDWGAGEKLFF.

This clonotype was recorded at least ten times. This sequence joins TRBV11-2 and TRBJ2-5; D is possibly TRBD2 (7 bases). Per germline, CDR1 SGHAT and CDR2 FQNNGV. The CDR3 has 14 residues. Trimming left V 5 bases short and J 5 bases short, with 15 bases between. This CDR3 is CASSVGGARETQYF. The CDR3 DNA is TGTGCCAGCAGCGTGGGGGGGGCCCGGGAGACCCAGTACTTC.

This clonotype has just a few counts. This sequence joins TRBV3-1 and TRBJ2-5, with 9 bases that match TRBD2. The germline V gene has CDR1 LGHDT and CDR2 YNNKEL (reference sequence). This CDR3 contains 14 residues. Trimming cost V 5 bases and J 3 bases; bases outside gene matches: 4. The CDR3 DNA follows: TGTGCCAGCAGCAACCTAGCGGGGAAAGAGACCCAGTACTTC. It codes for CASSNLAGKETQYF.